The present TCR beta chain was sequenced within a study of blood T cell repertoires in COVID-19. About the study: Sites in the United States, Italy and Spain provided acute and convalescent COVID-19 samples.

TCRdb keeps only in-frame clones here, not all; method: immunoSEQ multiplex PCR. In the table there are tens of thousands of clones, 75% to 85% of which are singletons. The CDR3 runs 15 residues. CDR1 is SNHLY, CDR2 FYNNEI, per germline. V trimming: 6 bases; J trimming: 6 bases; junction bases outside the gene matches: 13. The origin of this receptor is a woman between 65 and 79 years old with acute or convalescent COVID-19. The sample taken for sequencing was peripheral blood. The chain recombines TRBV2 with TRBJ2-7, with 8 bases identical to TRBD2. CDR3 amino acids: CASRSGGPLVLEQYF. The CDR3 coding sequence is TGTGCCAGCAGAAGCGGGGGCCCACTAGTTCTCGAGCAGTACTTC.